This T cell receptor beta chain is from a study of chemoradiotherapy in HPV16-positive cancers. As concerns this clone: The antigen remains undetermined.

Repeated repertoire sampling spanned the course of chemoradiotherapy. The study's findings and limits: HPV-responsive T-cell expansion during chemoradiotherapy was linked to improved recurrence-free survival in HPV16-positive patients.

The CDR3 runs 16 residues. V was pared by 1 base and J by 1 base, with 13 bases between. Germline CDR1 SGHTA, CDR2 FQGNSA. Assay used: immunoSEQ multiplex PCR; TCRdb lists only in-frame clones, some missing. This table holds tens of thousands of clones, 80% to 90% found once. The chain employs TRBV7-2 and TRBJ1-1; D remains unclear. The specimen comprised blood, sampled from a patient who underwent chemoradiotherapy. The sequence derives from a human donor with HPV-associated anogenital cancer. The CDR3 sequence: CASSLGYSDKNTEAFF. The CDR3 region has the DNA TGTGCCAGCAGCTTAGGGTACAGCGACAAGAACACTGAAGCTTTCTTT.